This T cell receptor (beta chain) was sequenced in a study of blood T cells in healthy people across ages. Through a sample-barcoded 5' primer and a J-beta primer mix, a second PCR was run for roughly 7 to 12 cycles. One entry per CDR3 protein results from TCRdb running MiXCR on the 5' RACE reads. The data contain 1.4 million or so distinct CDR3 sequences, roughly 43% of them singletons. Ten milliliters of peripheral blood were drawn from each donor. CDR1 and CDR2 (germline): SGHDN, FVKESK. The CDR3 covers 15 residues. V was cut by 6 bases and J by 3 bases, with 16 bases left in between. Sequencing was done on a sample of blood. This TCR was sampled from a woman aged 18 to 35 in good health. The chain joins TRBV14 to TRBJ2-3; TRBD1 might be the D (6 bases). The CDR3 DNA is TGTGCCAGCAGTCCCAGGGGAGTGAGGACAGATACGCAGTATTTT. It is translated as CASSPRGVRTDTQYF.